These 23 T cell receptor beta chains share one sample of origin, sequenced in a study of blood T cell repertoires in COVID-19. TCRdb's copy holds only in-frame clones and misses some; the assay was immunoSEQ multiplex PCR. The sample shows 120,000 or so clones, approximately 70% of them seen only once. The sequenced material came from peripheral blood. Receptor source: a human donor with acute or convalescent COVID-19. The donor label of this sample is uncertain.

V usage is TRBV6-7 and J usage is TRBJ1-2, with a weak D call TRBD1 (6 bases). TRBV6-7 is an open reading frame whose function is uncertain. This CDR3 comprises 11 residues. The CDR3 region is CRGGRGNGYTF. The CDR3 bases are TGTAGAGGGGGGAGGGGAAATGGCTACACCTTC.

This sequence joins TRBV6-6 and TRBJ2-7, with D perhaps TRBD1 (5 bases). Trimming shortened V by 4 bases and J by 4 bases, and 11 bases separated the two germline ends. Germline V gene sequence: CDR1 MNHNY, CDR2 SVGAGI (reference sequence). The CDR3 covers 13 residues. In DNA, the CDR3 is TGTGCCAGCAGTTCCACCGACAGTTACGAGCAGTACGTC. Its translation: CASSSTDSYEQYV.

The rearrangement joins TRBV4-1 to TRBJ2-3; 15 bases line up with TRBD2. The CDR3 loop spans 18 amino acids. J was trimmed by 6 bases and V by 4 bases; bases with no gene match: 11. Per the germline V gene, CDR1 is MGHRA and CDR2 is YSYEKL. This CDR3 reads CASSPARGLAGGGDTQYF. The CDR3, as DNA: TGCGCCAGCAGCCCAGCACGGGGACTAGCGGGGGGAGGGGATACGCAGTATTTT.

This clone was counted a few times. The chain links TRBV12-3 or TRBV12-4 to TRBJ1-1; D not certain. The CDR3 contains 12 residues. V lost 4 bases, J lost 5 bases, and 8 bases lay in between. This CDR3 is CASSSGTTEAFF. In DNA form, the CDR3 reads TGTGCCAGCAGTTCTGGCACGACTGAAGCTTTCTTT.

This chain uses TRBV2 with TRBJ1-6, with a possible D match to TRBD1 (5 bases). The ends were cut back, 1 base at V and 10 bases at J, with 14 bases in the middle. The V gene's germline CDR1 is SNHLY and CDR2 FYNNEI. This CDR3 is built from 15 residues. The CDR3 bases are TGTGCCAGCAGTGAAGGGCAGGGCCGGCTCTCACCCCTCCACTTT. This translates into CASSEGQGRLSPLHF.

V is TRBV4-1 and J is TRBJ1-5; TRBD1 might be the D (5 bases). Per germline, CDR1 MGHRA and CDR2 YSYEKL. Trimming shortened V by 6 bases and J by 5 bases, and 11 bases separated the two germline ends. The CDR3 is 13 residues long. CDR3 protein: CASSTTEHQPQHF. As DNA, the CDR3 is TGCGCCAGCAGTACGACAGAACATCAGCCCCAGCATTTT.

The V and J genes are TRBV2 and TRBJ1-1; D gene unclear. The V end was cut by 3 bases, the J end by 1 base, with 6 bases between. The length of the CDR3 is 13 residues. Per the germline V gene, CDR1 is SNHLY and CDR2 is FYNNEI. The CDR3 reads CASSDPGNTEAFF. The CDR3 coding sequence is TGTGCCAGCAGTGACCCGGGGAACACTGAAGCTTTCTTT.

This sequence joins TRBV6-2 or TRBV6-3 and TRBJ1-1; TRBD1 agrees at 9 bases. Germline V gives CDR1 MNHEY, CDR2 SVGEGT. V shed 2 bases and J 5 bases; nucleotides not matched to a gene: 9. The CDR3 covers 16 residues. The CDR3 coding sequence is TGTGCCAGCAGTTACCCGATGACAGGGGGAGGTACTGAAGCTTTCTTT. This sequence encodes CASSYPMTGGGTEAFF.

The chain links TRBV28 to TRBJ1-2, with D perhaps matching TRBD1 (6 bases). Germline V gene lookup returns CDR1 MDHEN and CDR2 SYDVKM. CDR3 size: 16 residues. Trimming took off 1 base at V and 4 bases at J, with 16 bases between the two ends. The CDR3 bases are TGTGCCAGCAGTTTATATTGGGGGGGCAGCTCCTATGGCTACACCTTC. Its protein product is CASSLYWGGSSYGYTF.

The chain recombines TRBV5-1 with TRBJ1-1; tentative D call: TRBD1 (5 bases). The V gene lost 0 bases and the J gene lost 4 bases, with 16 bases spanning the gap. Germline assignment: CDR1 SGHRS and CDR2 YFSETQ. CDR3 size: 16 residues. The CDR3 spells CASSLAMGQGGTEAFF. The CDR3 region has the DNA TGCGCCAGCAGCTTGGCGATGGGTCAGGGCGGCACTGAAGCTTTCTTT.

As DNA, the CDR3 is TGTGCCAGCTCCTGGACAGTTCGTGATGAAGCTTTCTTT. It codes for CASSWTVRDEAFF. This rearrangement joins TRBV18 to TRBJ1-1, with D possibly matching TRBD1 (6 bases). The CDR3 is 13 residues long. The germline gives CDR1 KGHSH, CDR2 LQKENI. V was clipped by 6 bases and J by 7 bases, with 15 bases between them.

This clone was counted only a few times. The rearrangement joins TRBV5-6 to TRBJ1-6, with D unclear. Trimming removed 4 bases from V and 7 bases from J, with 15 bases in between. The germline CDR1 and CDR2 sequences are SGHDT and YYEEEE. This CDR3 is 15 amino acids long. CDR3 sequence (DNA): TGTGCCAGCAGCCCGCGGGGAGGGTACAATTCACCCCTCCACTTT. It yields the protein CASSPRGGYNSPLHF.

CDR3 sequence (DNA): TGTGCCAGCAGCTTAGGCCCCAAAGGGGCTGGCTATGGCTACACCTTC. It codes for CASSLGPKGAGYGYTF. This chain uses TRBV11-2 with TRBJ1-2, with a tentative D call TRBD1 (5 bases). Germline CDR1 and CDR2: SGHAT and FQNNGV. CDR3 length: 16 amino acids. V lost 1 base to trimming and J lost 4 bases, with 16 bases between them.

A few counts support this clone. This sequence joins TRBV6-5 and TRBJ2-5; D not resolved. The CDR3 sequence is 12 residues long. Germline-derived CDR1 and CDR2 are MNHEY and SVGAGI. Trimming cost V 5 bases and J 5 bases, with 9 bases left between them. CDR3 nucleotide sequence: TGTGCCAGCAGTCGCGCCGTGGAGACCCAGTACTTC. Translating gives CASSRAVETQYF.

CDR3 DNA: TGTGCCACCAGCAGAAGCCTAAACTATGGCTACACCTTC. Its translation: CATSRSLNYGYTF. The rearrangement joins TRBV15 to TRBJ1-2; no clear D gene. Germline assignment: CDR1 LNHNV and CDR2 YYDKDF (reference sequence). Trimming left V 2 bases short and J 2 bases short, with 6 bases between. The CDR3 runs to 13 residues.

The rearrangement uses TRBV5-1 and TRBJ2-1; the D gene is possibly TRBD2 (6 bases). The CDR3 has 15 amino acids. The V end was cut by 1 base, the J end by 6 bases, with 14 bases between. Germline V lookup: CDR1 SGHRS, CDR2 YFSETQ. Here the CDR3 reads CASSLYPGTPNEQFF. For the CDR3, the DNA is TGCGCCAGCAGCTTGTACCCGGGGACTCCCAATGAGCAGTTCTTC. Full variable domain (remainder filled in from reference TRBV5-1 and TRBJ2-1): KAGVTQTPRYLIKTRGQQVTLSCSPISGHRSVSWYQQTPGQGLQFLFEYFSETQRNKGNFPGRFSGRQFSNSRSEMNVSTLELGDSALYLCASSLYPGTPNEQFFGPGTRLTVL.

The chain is built from TRBV10-3 and TRBJ1-2; TRBD1 agrees at 10 bases. CDR1 and CDR2 from the germline V gene are ENHRY and SYGVKD. With V trimmed by 4 bases and J by 4 bases, 6 bases remained unmatched. The CDR3 contains 15 residues. The CDR3 here is CAISVGQGDGYGYTF. CDR3 in DNA: TGTGCCATCAGTGTTGGACAGGGGGATGGCTATGGCTACACCTTC.

This chain links TRBV21-1 with TRBJ2-7; the table's D call TRBD2 went unverified against the DNA. TRBV21-1 is marked as a pseudogene. The CDR3 consists of 14 residues. DNA for the CDR3: TGTGCCAGCACCCAGCGGGAGCTAGCGGGGGGAAAGTACGTC. This sequence encodes CASTQRELAGGKYV.

The chain combines TRBV3-1 (or the pseudogene TRBV3-2) with TRBJ1-5; perhaps TRBD1 as D (6 bases). Germline CDR1 reads LGHDT; CDR2 reads YNNKEL (reference sequence). The CDR3 loop spans 14 amino acids. The V end lost 2 bases, the J end lost 4 bases, and 9 bases lay between the germline ends. DNA of the CDR3: TGTGCCAGCAGCCAACAGGGACATAATCAGCCCCAGCATTTT. Protein product: CASSQQGHNQPQHF.

The V call is TRBV18, the J call TRBJ1-5, with TRBD1 matching over 7 bases. Trimming took 6 bases from V and 6 from J; bases not matched to a gene: 8. Germline assignment: CDR1 KGHSH and CDR2 LQKENI. This CDR3 comprises 14 residues. CDR3 DNA: TGTGCCAGCTCCCTCGACAGGGACACTCAGCCCCAGCATTTT. Protein: CASSLDRDTQPQHF.

This clone was counted a few times. V is TRBV23-1 and J is TRBJ2-7; the match to TRBD2 covers 7 bases. TRBV23-1 is an open reading frame, and its role is uncertain. The CDR3 consists of 15 residues. J was trimmed by 6 bases and V by 1 base; bases with no gene match: 9. The CDR3 reads CASSQYKLARGEQYF. CDR3 nucleotide sequence: TGCGCCAGCAGTCAATACAAACTAGCGCGGGGCGAGCAGTACTTC.

The chain recombines TRBV12-5 with TRBJ2-5; D is unclear. CDR1 is LGHNT and CDR2 is FRNRAP in the germline V gene. V was clipped by 4 bases and J by 4 bases, with 7 bases between them. This CDR3 region has 12 residues. The CDR3 region has the DNA TGTGCTAGTGGTTCGCCGGGAGAGACCCAGTACTTC. This encodes CASGSPGETQYF.

The V and J genes are TRBV11-3 and TRBJ2-5; 7 nucleotides agree with TRBD2. The CDR3 contains 15 residues. V trimming: 3 bases; J trimming: 4 bases; junction bases outside the gene matches: 8. CDR1 is SGHNT and CDR2 is YENEEA in the germline V gene. DNA of the CDR3: TGTGCCAGCAGCTTTTTGGGGGGGAGGTTAGAGACCCAGTACTTC. Translated: CASSFLGGRLETQYF.